Following are 10 T cell receptor beta chains from one sample sequenced in a study of blood T cell repertoires in COVID-19. Assay used: immunoSEQ multiplex PCR; TCRdb lists only in-frame clones, some missing. This sample carries approximately 220,000 clones, 83% of them seen once, and the ten largest clones take roughly 2.6%. Sequences were obtained from peripheral blood. These receptors were obtained from a middle-aged woman with active or convalescent COVID-19.

The V and J genes are TRBV5-1 and TRBJ1-5; no reliable D call. This CDR3 contains 14 residues. The V gene's germline CDR1 is SGHRS and CDR2 YFSETQ. Trimming cost V 0 bases and J 6 bases, with 10 bases left between them. The CDR3 DNA is TGCGCCAGCAGCTTGGACCTATACGGTCAGCCCCAGCATTTT. Translation gives CASSLDLYGQPQHF.

J is TRBJ2-1 and V is TRBV30; 13 bases align to TRBD2. This CDR3 spans 13 amino acids. Germline V CDR1 and CDR2: GTSNPN, SVGIG (reference sequence). V shed 7 bases, J shed 4 bases, and the junction held 1 base outside the gene matches. The CDR3 DNA reads as TGTGCCTCGACTAGCGGGGGGTACAATGAGCAGTTCTTC. Translating gives CASTSGGYNEQFF. Using reference TRBV30 and TRBJ2-1 for the parts outside the CDR3, the full variable domain is SQTIHQWPATLVQPVGSPLSLECTVEGTSNPNLYWYRQAAGRGLQLLFYSVGIGQISSEVPQNLSASRPQDRQFILSSKKLLLSDSGFYLCASTSGGYNEQFFGPGTRLTVL.

The chain recombines TRBV24-1 with TRBJ2-1; TRBD2 is a possible D gene (5 bases). The CDR3 loop spans 13 amino acids. Trimming cost V 2 bases and J 7 bases, with 8 bases left between them. Germline CDR1 KGHDR, CDR2 SFDVKD. CDR3 coding DNA: TGTGCCACCAGTGATTCCCCGGGGAATGAGCAGTTCTTC. Protein sequence: CATSDSPGNEQFF.

V usage is TRBV5-1 and J usage is TRBJ1-4; D call uncertain. The CDR3 runs to 14 residues. Germline lookup yields CDR1 SGHRS and CDR2 YFSETQ. V was cut by 2 bases and J by 7 bases, with 12 bases left in between. CDR3 region: CASSFRVSGEKLFF. As DNA, the CDR3 is TGCGCCAGCAGCTTCCGGGTTTCGGGTGAAAAACTGTTTTTT.

V is TRBV5-1 and J is TRBJ2-6; 8 nucleotides line up with TRBD1. Germline V CDR1 and CDR2: SGHRS, YFSETQ. Unmatched junction bases numbered 1, after V lost 6 bases and J lost 2 bases. There are 14 residues in the CDR3. This chain's CDR3 is CASTDRAGANVLTF. In nucleotides, the CDR3 is TGCGCCAGCACGGACAGGGCTGGGGCCAACGTCCTGACTTTC. The full variable domain, rest sourced from reference TRBV5-1 and TRBJ2-6, is KAGVTQTPRYLIKTRGQQVTLSCSPISGHRSVSWYQQTPGQGLQFLFEYFSETQRNKGNFPGRFSGRQFSNSRSEMNVSTLELGDSALYLCASTDRAGANVLTFGAGSRLTVL.

The chain has TRBV7-8 and TRBJ2-7, with 8 bases lining up with TRBD1. This CDR3 has 15 residues. Germline-derived CDR1 and CDR2 are SGHVS and FQNEAQ. The trim removed 6 bases at V and 3 bases at J, leaving 10 bases unmatched. The CDR3 loop reads CASRPDRAASYEQYF. CDR3 sequence (DNA): TGTGCCAGCAGACCGGACAGGGCTGCGAGCTACGAGCAGTACTTC.

The V and J genes are TRBV18 and TRBJ2-3; 8 bases are a match to TRBD2. Germline V CDR1 and CDR2: KGHSH, LQKENI. V lost 3 bases and J lost 2; bases outside the gene matches: 4. The CDR3 length is 15 residues. For the CDR3, the DNA is TGTGCCAGCTCACCTGCAGCGGGGGTCACAGATACGCAGTATTTT. Its protein product is CASSPAAGVTDTQYF.

J is TRBJ1-4 and V is TRBV14; 7 nucleotides match TRBD1. This CDR3 spans 15 amino acids. Germline CDR1 and CDR2: SGHDN and FVKESK. The junction had 7 bases not matched to a gene; V was cut back by 1 base and J by 8 bases. For the CDR3, the DNA is TGTGCCAGCAGCCAAGTAGCAGGGGGAGGAGAAAAACTGTTTTTT. This sequence encodes CASSQVAGGGEKLFF.

The chain combines TRBV7-9 with TRBJ1-4; D perhaps matches TRBD1 (6 bases). This CDR3 is built from 11 residues. Per germline, CDR1 SEHNR and CDR2 FQNEAQ (reference sequence). V was clipped by 5 bases and J by 8 bases, with 6 bases between them. The CDR3 region has the DNA TGTGCCAGCAGCGGACAGGAAAAACTGTTTTTT. The encoded protein is CASSGQEKLFF.

This clone was counted once. V and J are TRBV30 and TRBJ1-5; 7 nucleotides agree with TRBD1. Unmatched junction bases numbered 7, after V lost 1 base and J lost 7 bases. CDR1 and CDR2 (germline): GTSNPN, SVGIG (reference sequence). CDR3 length equals 14 residues. The CDR3 nucleotides are TGTGCCTGGAGTGGACAGGGTGGTTGGCAGCCCCAGCATTTT. Its translation is CAWSGQGGWQPQHF.